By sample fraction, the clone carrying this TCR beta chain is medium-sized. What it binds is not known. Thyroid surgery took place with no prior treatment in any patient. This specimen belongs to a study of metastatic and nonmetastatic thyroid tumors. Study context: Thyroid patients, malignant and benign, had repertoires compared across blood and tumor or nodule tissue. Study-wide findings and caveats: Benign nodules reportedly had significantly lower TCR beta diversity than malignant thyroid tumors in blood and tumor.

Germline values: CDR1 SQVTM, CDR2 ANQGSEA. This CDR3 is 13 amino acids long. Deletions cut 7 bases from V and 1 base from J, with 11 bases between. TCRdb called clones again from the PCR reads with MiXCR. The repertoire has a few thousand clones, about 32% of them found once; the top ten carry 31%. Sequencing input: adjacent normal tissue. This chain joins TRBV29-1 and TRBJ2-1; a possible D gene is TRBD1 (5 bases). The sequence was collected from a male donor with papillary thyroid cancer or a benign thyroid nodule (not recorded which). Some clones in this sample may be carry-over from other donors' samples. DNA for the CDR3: TGCAGCGCCCAAGGGGATTCCTACAATGAGCAGTTCTTC. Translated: CSAQGDSYNEQFF.